A single sample is the source of the 21 T cell receptor beta chains below, sequenced in a study of blood T cell repertoires in COVID-19. The repertoire was sequenced with immunoSEQ multiplex PCR; TCRdb's copy has only in-frame clones and lacks some. The table includes some 70,000 clones, around four fifths detected once. The sequencing input was peripheral blood. These receptors were obtained from a woman aged 55 to 70 with acute or convalescent COVID-19.

Here the CDR3 reads CASSQVRVRQGADGYTF. The CDR3 nucleotides read TGCGCCAGCAGCCAAGTAAGGGTGAGACAGGGGGCGGATGGCTACACCTTC. The chain couples TRBV4-1 to TRBJ1-2; 10 bases match TRBD1. With 1 base clipped from V and 6 bases from J, the junction kept 11 bases outside the gene matches. Germline CDR1 reads MGHRA; CDR2 reads YSYEKL. CDR3 size: 17 residues.

This clone was picked up one time. The chain carries TRBV5-4 and TRBJ2-7; D not certain. CDR1 and CDR2 from the germline V gene are SGHNT and YYREEE (reference sequence). Trimming pared 4 bases from V and 2 bases from J, leaving 13 bases between. The CDR3 spans 14 residues. Here the CDR3 reads CASSPGSSPYEQYF. The DNA of the CDR3 is TGTGCCAGCAGCCCGGGTTCAAGCCCCTACGAGCAGTACTTC.

The chain employs TRBV2 and TRBJ1-6; 10 bases agree with TRBD1. In germline, CDR1 is SNHLY, CDR2 FYNNEI. The CDR3 loop spans 14 amino acids. J lost 9 bases, V lost 5 bases, and 4 bases had no gene match. This CDR3 reads CASSPGQGTSPLHF. CDR3 bases: TGTGCCAGCAGTCCGGGACAGGGGACTTCACCCCTCCACTTT.

The chain is built from TRBV30 and TRBJ2-5; D ambiguous. CDR1 is GTSNPN, CDR2 SVGIG, per germline (reference sequence). Between the trimmed V and J ends, which lost 0 bases and 1 base, there was a span of 9 bases. CDR3 length equals 14 residues. The CDR3 sequence: CAWSVLSSQETQYF. The CDR3 nucleotides read TGTGCCTGGAGTGTACTTAGCAGCCAAGAGACCCAGTACTTC.

V gene TRBV5-1 combines with J gene TRBJ1-2; 8 positions match TRBD1. V dropped 5 bases and J dropped 0; count of bases not matched to a gene: 9. The length of the CDR3 is 16 residues. In germline, CDR1 is SGHRS, CDR2 YFSETQ. The CDR3 region is CASRRGGQATNYGYTF. The CDR3 nucleotides read TGCGCCAGCAGACGCGGGGGACAGGCGACTAACTATGGCTACACCTTC.

CDR3 bases: TGTGCCAGCAGCATGGATGACAGGCCCAACTATGGCTACACCTTC. Translating gives CASSMDDRPNYGYTF. V usage is TRBV5-4 and J usage is TRBJ1-2; weak D call: TRBD1 (6 bases). Germline CDR1 reads SGHNT; CDR2 reads YYREEE (reference sequence). The V and J ends lost 4 bases and 2 bases respectively, with 15 bases between them. The CDR3 has 15 amino acids.

The CDR3 region is CASSGQFSTGELFF. Here the CDR3 DNA reads TGTGCCAGCAGCGGACAGTTCAGCACCGGGGAGCTGTTTTTT. The V gene is TRBV6-5, the J gene TRBJ2-2, with a weak D call TRBD1 (6 bases). V was cut by 6 bases and J by 4 bases, with 12 bases left in between. Germline-derived CDR1 and CDR2 are MNHEY and SVGAGI. The CDR3 has 14 residues.

The V gene is TRBV10-1, the J gene TRBJ2-2; 7 bases are shared with TRBD2. The CDR3 covers 15 residues. Germline CDR1 and CDR2: WNHNN and SYGVQD (reference sequence). Written as DNA, the CDR3 is TGCGGCTCCTGGGGGGGGGATCAGAACACCGGGGAGCTGTTTTTT. It is translated as CGSWGGDQNTGELFF.

The CDR3 bases are TGTGCCAGCAGGTACCAGGGCCCGCCTCCTAATGAAAAACTGTTTTTT. Translating it yields CASRYQGPPPNEKLFF. The V and J genes are TRBV6-4 and TRBJ1-4, with D possibly matching TRBD1 (5 bases). The CDR3 sequence is 16 residues long. Germline loops: CDR1 MRHNA, CDR2 SNTAGT. The V gene lost 6 bases and the J gene lost 3 bases, with 17 bases spanning the gap.

The chain couples TRBV5-1 to TRBJ2-1; TRBD2 matches at 10 bases. The CDR3 runs 15 residues. Trimming removed 6 bases from V and 6 bases from J; junction bases left unmatched: 9. Germline V gives CDR1 SGHRS, CDR2 YFSETQ. The CDR3 coding sequence is TGCGCCAGCAAACGTCTAGCGGGAGAGAGCAATGAGCAGTTCTTC. As protein: CASKRLAGESNEQFF.

This sequence joins TRBV5-1 and TRBJ2-5, with 8 bases lining up with TRBD2. Germline CDR1 is SGHRS and CDR2 is YFSETQ. CDR3 size: 14 residues. With V trimmed by 3 bases and J by 5 bases, 6 bases remained unmatched. CDR3 sequence: CASSSGGATETQYF. The CDR3 DNA follows: TGCGCCAGCAGCTCCGGGGGGGCCACGGAGACCCAGTACTTC. Supplemented by reference TRBV5-1 and TRBJ2-5, the full variable domain reads KAGVTQTPRYLIKTRGQQVTLSCSPISGHRSVSWYQQTPGQGLQFLFEYFSETQRNKGNFPGRFSGRQFSNSRSEMNVSTLELGDSALYLCASSSGGATETQYFGPGTRLLVL.

The chain recombines TRBV18 with TRBJ1-1; D is uncertain. The CDR3 length is 13 residues. Germline assignment: CDR1 KGHSH and CDR2 LQKENI. V lost 6 bases and J lost 9, with 17 bases in between. CDR3 nucleotides: TGTGCCAGCTCTCAAGGACTGGACGAGAAAGCTTTCTTT. Amino acid sequence: CASSQGLDEKAFF.

This sequence joins TRBV5-1 and TRBJ2-5, with TRBD1 identical over 7 bases. The length of the CDR3 is 14 residues. Per germline, CDR1 SGHRS and CDR2 YFSETQ. The ends lost 1 base at V and 2 bases at J; junction bases unmatched: 2. The CDR3 DNA follows: TGCGCCAGCAGCTTGCTCAGGGGGCAAGAGACCCAGTACTTC. This gives the protein CASSLLRGQETQYF.

The chain has TRBV28 and TRBJ2-6, with D possibly matching TRBD1 (7 bases). Trimming took off 5 bases at V and 2 bases at J, with 22 bases between the two ends. This CDR3 contains 19 residues. Germline lookup yields CDR1 MDHEN and CDR2 SYDVKM. The chain's CDR3 is CASSPLFQGGLTGANVLTF. The DNA for the CDR3 is TGTGCCAGCAGTCCCCTATTTCAGGGGGGTTTGACTGGGGCCAACGTCCTGACTTTC.

This clone was counted only a few times. V and J are TRBV5-6 and TRBJ1-2; D gene uncertain. Trimming pared 4 bases from V and 3 bases from J, leaving 10 bases between. Per the germline V gene, CDR1 is SGHDT and CDR2 is YYEEEE. The CDR3 is 13 residues long. The CDR3 coding sequence is TGTGCCAGCAGCCGTTCGCGCGACTATGGCTACACCTTC. It is translated as CASSRSRDYGYTF. Combining the CDR3 with reference TRBV5-6 and TRBJ1-2 gives the whole variable domain DAGVTQSPTHLIKTRGQQVTLRCSPKSGHDTVSWYQQALGQGPQFIFQYYEEEERQRGNFPDRFSGHQFPNYSSELNVNALLLGDSALYLCASSRSRDYGYTFGSGTRLTVV.

The gene calls are TRBV28 and TRBJ1-4, with D hard to call. Germline loops: CDR1 MDHEN, CDR2 SYDVKM. The CDR3 is 14 amino acids. V lost 5 bases to trimming and J lost 6 bases, with 13 bases between them. The CDR3 nucleotides are TGTGCCAGCAGTGCCGTGGGAGGATATGAAAAACTGTTTTTT. It codes for CASSAVGGYEKLFF.

V is TRBV6-5 and J is TRBJ1-2, with 9 bases lining up with TRBD1. The CDR3 runs to 14 residues. V was clipped by 7 bases and J by 7 bases; unmatched bases: 10. CDR1 and CDR2 (germline): MNHEY, SVGAGI. The CDR3 sequence: CASTKPGQGLGYTF. In DNA form, the CDR3 reads TGTGCCAGCACAAAACCGGGACAGGGTCTTGGCTACACCTTC.

This chain connects TRBV6-5 to TRBJ1-6, with 7 bases that match TRBD1. Germline V gives CDR1 MNHEY, CDR2 SVGAGI. V was pared by 11 bases and J by 4 bases, with 11 bases of the junction left unmatched. This CDR3 is built from 15 residues. The DNA for the CDR3 is TGTGCCGGAGGACAGGAATGGTATTATAATTCACCCCTCCACTTT. This codes for CAGGQEWYYNSPLHF.

The chain has TRBV6-5 and TRBJ2-7, with D tentatively TRBD1 (5 bases). Per the germline V gene, CDR1 is MNHEY and CDR2 is SVGAGI. The CDR3 sequence is 12 residues long. Trimming stripped 7 bases from V and 0 bases from J, with 7 bases between. This chain's CDR3 is CASNRFSYEQYF. CDR3 bases: TGTGCCAGCAACAGGTTCTCCTACGAGCAGTACTTC.

This clone was found a few times. The rearrangement uses TRBV15 and TRBJ2-3; no definite D call. The CDR3 spans 13 residues. In germline, CDR1 is LNHNV, CDR2 YYDKDF (reference sequence). V lost 1 base and J 3 bases, leaving 5 bases between the germline ends. The DNA of the CDR3 is TGTGCCACCAGCAGAGGCGCGACAGATACGCAGTATTTT. Translating gives CATSRGATDTQYF.

CDR3 sequence reads: CASTINRGNYGYTF. Here the CDR3 DNA reads TGTGCCAGCACCATTAACAGGGGAAACTATGGCTACACCTTC. This sequence joins TRBV28 and TRBJ1-2; 7 nucleotides align to TRBD1. This CDR3 has 14 amino acids. Per the germline V gene, CDR1 is MDHEN and CDR2 is SYDVKM. Unmatched junction bases numbered 7, after V lost 7 bases and J lost 2 bases.